A single sample is the source of the 22 T cell receptor beta chains below, sequenced in a study of blood T cell repertoires in COVID-19. The table came from immunoSEQ multiplex PCR; TCRdb's copy has only in-frame clones and leaves some out. The repertoire includes roughly 100,000 clones, around 90% of them detected once, and 5.2% sits in the top ten. Sequencing was done on a sample of peripheral blood. The receptors here all came from a woman aged 50 to 60 with COVID-19, enrolled during active disease.

In the case of this clone: One end of the junction fails to match germline, which may point to a read error. The chain has TRBV4-1 and TRBJ1-5; 10 bases are shared with TRBD1. CDR1 and CDR2 (germline): MGHRA, YSYEKL. The CDR3 is 17 amino acids. The CDR3 bases are TGCGCCAGCAGTCAAGATGGAGGGACAGGGGTTGGTCAGCCCCAGCATTTT. Translating gives CASSQDGGTGVGQPQHF.

The chain joins TRBV4-2 to TRBJ2-1, with 7 bases that match TRBD2. V lost 4 bases to trimming and J lost 5 bases; unmatched junction nucleotides: 14. The CDR3 is 17 amino acids. Per the germline V gene, CDR1 is LGHNA and CDR2 is YNFKEQ. CDR3 protein: CASSPDPASGYDNEQFF. The DNA for the CDR3 is TGTGCCAGCAGCCCCGACCCAGCTAGCGGTTATGACAATGAGCAGTTCTTC.

CDR3 protein: CASSEYGREVEQYF. CDR3 coding DNA: TGTGCCAGCAGTGAATACGGGAGGGAGGTCGAGCAGTACTTC. The chain employs TRBV6-1 and TRBJ2-7, with 8 bases aligning to TRBD2. Germline V lookup: CDR1 MNHNS, CDR2 SASEGT. J gave up 6 bases and V 2 bases, and 6 bases lay outside the gene matches. The CDR3 covers 14 residues.

A few counts support this clone. This chain joins TRBV19 and TRBJ1-6; 9 bases are a match to TRBD1. CDR3 length: 16 amino acids. The germline V gene encodes CDR1 LNHDA and CDR2 SQIVND (reference sequence). V dropped 3 bases and J dropped 9; count of bases not matched to a gene: 9. The CDR3 nucleotides are TGTGCCAGTAGTATTTTGGGACAGGGCGATGGTTCACCCCTCCACTTT. This gives the protein CASSILGQGDGSPLHF.

This clone was counted at least ten times. The same CDR3 arises from other DNA sequences in this sample as well. The chain couples TRBV5-1 to TRBJ2-7, with 10 bases aligning to TRBD1. The germline CDR1 and CDR2 sequences are SGHRS and YFSETQ. V lost 4 bases, J lost 4 bases, and 8 bases stayed unmatched. The CDR3 length is 15 residues. The CDR3: CASSPGGTGVYEQYF. The CDR3 DNA is TGCGCCAGCAGCCCGGGTGGGACAGGGGTGTACGAGCAGTACTTC. The full variable domain, its missing parts supplied by reference TRBV5-1 and TRBJ2-7, is KAGVTQTPRYLIKTRGQQVTLSCSPISGHRSVSWYQQTPGQGLQFLFEYFSETQRNKGNFPGRFSGRQFSNSRSEMNVSTLELGDSALYLCASSPGGTGVYEQYFGPGTRLTVT.

The chain carries TRBV7-9 and TRBJ2-1; 10 bases match TRBD2. V lost 5 bases, J lost 2 bases, and 3 bases stayed unmatched. Germline lookup yields CDR1 SEHNR and CDR2 FQNEAQ (reference sequence). CDR3 size: 15 residues. The DNA for the CDR3 is TGTGCCAGCAGCGGACTAGCGGAGACCTACAATGAGCAGTTCTTC. It yields the protein CASSGLAETYNEQFF. The full variable domain, in which reference TRBV7-9 and TRBJ2-1 provide the parts outside the CDR3, is DTGVSQNPRHKITKRGQNVTFRCDPISEHNRLYWYRQTLGQGPEFLTYFQNEAQLEKSRLLSDRFSAERPKGSFSTLEIQRTEQGDSAMYLCASSGLAETYNEQFFGPGTRLTVL.

The gene calls are TRBV7-9 and TRBJ2-2, with 9 bases identical to TRBD2. Per germline, CDR1 SEHNR and CDR2 FQNEAQ (reference sequence). The V gene end was trimmed by 5 bases and the J gene end by 9 bases; junction bases not matched to a gene: 16. The CDR3 extends over 17 amino acids. The CDR3 is CASSGLGTSGGTRELFF. CDR3 sequence (DNA): TGTGCCAGCAGCGGGCTGGGTACCAGCGGGGGGACCAGGGAGCTGTTTTTT.

This chain connects TRBV3-1 (or the pseudogene TRBV3-2) to TRBJ1-2, with a tentative D call TRBD1 (5 bases). The V end was cut by 4 bases, the J end by 5 bases, with 17 bases between. This CDR3 comprises 15 residues. CDR1 and CDR2 (germline): LGHDT, YNNKEL (reference sequence). DNA for the CDR3: TGTGCCAGCAGCCTTGGGGCAGAAACCATTTATGGCTACACCTTC. Amino acids: CASSLGAETIYGYTF.

The chain couples TRBV4-3 to TRBJ1-2; 9 nucleotides line up with TRBD1. The CDR3 covers 15 residues. Germline V gene lookup returns CDR1 LGHNA and CDR2 YSLEER. V gave up 3 bases and J gave up 7 bases; unmatched junction bases: 9. The CDR3 is CASSHNRGLLGGYTF. The CDR3 bases are TGCGCCAGCAGCCACAACAGGGGGCTCCTTGGTGGCTACACCTTC.

This clone appeared once. The chain joins TRBV6-5 to TRBJ2-5, with 11 bases fitting TRBD2. This CDR3 has 15 residues. Germline CDR1 is MNHEY and CDR2 is SVGAGI. V shed 4 bases, J shed 4 bases, and the junction held 5 bases outside the gene matches. The CDR3 DNA reads TGTGCCAGCAGTTTTAGCGGGGGGGAGTTAGAGACCCAGTACTTC. The encoded protein is CASSFSGGELETQYF.

The chain couples TRBV30 to TRBJ1-3; perhaps TRBD1 as D (5 bases). Germline V gene data show CDR1 as GTSNPN and CDR2 as SVGIG (reference sequence). V shed 0 bases and J shed 3 bases, with 15 bases lying between them. This CDR3 has 16 residues. The CDR3 loop is CAWSVQTAESGNTIYF. The CDR3 DNA is TGTGCCTGGAGTGTACAGACAGCAGAAAGTGGAAACACCATATATTTT.

The rearrangement joins TRBV5-1 to TRBJ2-2, with 15 bases lining up with TRBD2. CDR3 length: 17 amino acids. In germline, CDR1 is SGHRS, CDR2 YFSETQ. With 4 bases clipped from V and 1 base from J, the junction kept 2 bases outside the gene matches. CDR3 in DNA: TGCGCCAGCAGCCGGGGACTAGCGGGGGGGAACACCGGGGAGCTGTTTTTT. Its translation: CASSRGLAGGNTGELFF.

This clone was detected once. The V gene is TRBV28, the J gene TRBJ1-2; D may be TRBD1 (6 bases). In germline, CDR1 is MDHEN, CDR2 SYDVKM. The CDR3 has 12 amino acids. With 6 bases removed from V and 12 bases from J, the gap between germline ends came to 17 bases. CDR3 DNA: TGTGCCAGCAGAGCCGCACAGGGAAGGAACACCTTC. It translates to CASRAAQGRNTF.

The chain uses TRBV7-9 and TRBJ2-5; the D gene is possibly TRBD2 (5 bases). There are 14 residues in the CDR3. V was pared by 5 bases and J by 1 base, with 11 bases between. Germline V gene lookup returns CDR1 SEHNR and CDR2 FQNEAQ (reference sequence). CDR3 sequence (DNA): TGTGCCAGCAGCCAGGAGGTCATCCAAGAGACCCAGTACTTC. Its protein is CASSQEVIQETQYF.

The chain recombines TRBV3-1 (or the pseudogene TRBV3-2) with TRBJ1-1; perhaps TRBD1 as D (6 bases). The ends were cut back, 4 bases at V and 1 base at J, with 10 bases in the middle. The V gene's germline CDR1 is LGHDT and CDR2 YNNKEL (reference sequence). This CDR3 is 14 amino acids long. Here the CDR3 DNA reads TGTGCCAGCAGCCCTCACAGGGAGAACACTGAAGCTTTCTTT. It is translated as CASSPHRENTEAFF.

This clone occurred a few times. The rearrangement joins TRBV19 to TRBJ2-5; 9 bases map to TRBD1. Germline CDR1 LNHDA, CDR2 SQIVND (reference sequence). CDR3 length: 16 amino acids. Trimming at V came to 4 bases and at J to 5 bases, leaving 11 bases not matched to a gene. The CDR3 DNA reads TGTGCCAGTAGTACCACCCTGGGACAGGGTGGGGAGACCCAGTACTTC. Amino acids: CASSTTLGQGGETQYF. The whole variable domain, filled in from reference TRBV19 and TRBJ2-5, reads DGGITQSPKYLFRKEGQNVTLSCEQNLNHDAMYWYRQDPGQGLRLIYYSQIVNDFQKGDIAEGYSVSREKKESFPLTVTSAQKNPTAFYLCASSTTLGQGGETQYFGPGTRLLVL.

The chain carries TRBV11-1 and TRBJ2-7, with D maybe TRBD1 (5 bases). V dropped 5 bases and J dropped 6 bases, with 14 bases sitting between them. There are 13 residues in the CDR3. Germline V gene lookup returns CDR1 SGHAT and CDR2 FQDESV (reference sequence). CDR3 DNA sequence: TGTGCCAGCAGCGCCCAGGGTTGGGGCGAGCAGTACTTC. This gives the protein CASSAQGWGEQYF.

The chain is built from TRBV29-1 and TRBJ2-1; D is perhaps TRBD2 (6 bases). Trimming took 1 base from V and 6 from J, leaving 10 bases between them. Germline CDR1 reads SQVTM; CDR2 reads ANQGSEA. The length of the CDR3 is 13 residues. The CDR3 spells CSVEGLGLNEQFF. The CDR3 DNA sequence: TGCAGCGTTGAAGGACTAGGCCTCAATGAGCAGTTCTTC.

The chain joins TRBV2 to TRBJ1-1; D is perhaps TRBD1 (5 bases). CDR1 SNHLY and CDR2 FYNNEI come from the germline V gene. The germline V and J ends were trimmed by 1 base and 0 bases, with 9 bases remaining between them. The CDR3 has 15 amino acids. The CDR3: CASSEEPGLNTEAFF. DNA of the CDR3: TGTGCCAGCAGTGAAGAGCCAGGGCTGAACACTGAAGCTTTCTTT.

CDR3 loop: CASRGGGLTSSKNIQYF. The CDR3 DNA sequence: TGTGCCAGCAGGGGCGGGGGGCTAACATCGTCCAAAAACATTCAGTACTTC. This chain links TRBV2 with TRBJ2-4; TRBD2 matches at 8 bases. After removal of 6 bases from V and 2 bases from J, the junction contained 12 bases not matched to a gene. Germline V gene lookup returns CDR1 SNHLY and CDR2 FYNNEI. The CDR3 sequence is 17 residues long. Combining the CDR3 with reference TRBV2 and TRBJ2-4 gives the whole variable domain EPEVTQTPSHQVTQMGQEVILRCVPISNHLYFYWYRQILGQKVEFLVSFYNNEISEKSEIFDDQFSVERPDGSNFTLKIRSTKLEDSAMYFCASRGGGLTSSKNIQYFGAGTRLSVL.

The chain carries TRBV7-9 and TRBJ2-1; TRBD1 agrees at 8 bases. This CDR3 is built from 15 residues. The germline V gene has CDR1 SEHNR and CDR2 FQNEAQ (reference sequence). The V and J ends lost 3 bases and 7 bases, in that order; junction bases with no gene match: 8. As DNA, the CDR3 is TGTGCCAGCAGCTTCGCGACAGGGGCTCCTAATGAGCAGTTCTTC. It codes for CASSFATGAPNEQFF.

The genes are TRBV18 and TRBJ1-1, with D possibly matching TRBD1 (5 bases). This CDR3 has 13 residues. Trimming removed 3 bases from V and 7 bases from J, with 12 bases in between. Per germline, CDR1 KGHSH and CDR2 LQKENI. This CDR3 reads CASSPEGRFEAFF. The CDR3 region has the DNA TGTGCCAGCTCACCGGAGGGACGGTTTGAAGCTTTCTTT.